This TCR beta chain was captured in a study of breast tumors, draining lymph nodes, adjacent tissues (dated by TCRdb to 2016 to 2017). In the study overall: TCR beta repertoires were compared across tumor, adjacent nontumor tissue and axillary lymph nodes obtained from breast cancer patients. The study was designed to assess the relationships and possible T-cell exchange between tumor, surrounding tissue and draining lymph node repertoires in human breast cancer.

Lymph node samples were obtained from the axillary draining lymph nodes of breast cancer patients. This clonotype has at least ten counts. Its antigen has not been determined. Base qualities are missing; no much larger clone stands one base away. Paper-wide results and their limitations: Tumor and nontumor tissue repertoires were found to be significantly more similar in luminal-like than in basal-like breast cancer. The data were considered consistent with the idea that most tumor T cells come from the lymph node and then expand in tumor tissue. The conclusion that tumor T cells originate in lymph nodes was framed as consistent with a hypothesis rather than directly demonstrated. Tumors showed preferential V and J gene usage, and their T-cell repertoire diversity fell below that of lymph nodes yet above that of nontumor tissue.

The CDR3, cysteine through valine, is 13 amino acids long. Left in the record is the CDR3 DNA by itself, 39 bases read in frame from the first base. The germline V gene sets CDR1 to SNHLY and CDR2 to FYNNEI. V is cut by 4 bases and J by 5 bases, and the space between the germline ends is 12 bases. TCRdb shows the sequencer as Illumina HiSeq 2000. Multiplex PCR amplification was used to build the TCR beta chain libraries. High-throughput sequencing was used to analyze the amplified TCR beta chain products. TCRdb reran the public reads through fastp at Q25 and MiXCR, keeping productive beta chains. Identical CDR3 protein sequences are pooled into one entry, listed with their most common genes and DNA. Recorded for this sample are around 130,000 distinct CDR3 sequences; around a third of them occurred a single time. The ten largest clones take up about 2.3% of the sample.

The receptor chain draws on TRBV2 and TRBJ2-7, with no confident D gene call. This receptor was identified in a female donor with breast cancer. Some clones in this sample may be carry-over from other donors' samples. The sequenced sample consisted of axillary lymph node tissue. The CDR3 corresponds to CASSVSRPHEQYV. The DNA sequence follows: TGTGCCAGCAGTGTTTCTAGGCCCCACGAGCAGTACGTC.